These T cell receptor beta chains were read from a single sample in a study of CD8+CD57+ T cells in acquired aplastic anemia. MiXCR was run by TCRdb on the reads, yielding one entry per CDR3 protein. The sample lists approximately 160,000 distinct CDR3 sequences, over 40% occurring once. Material for sequencing was sorted CD4+, CD8+, or CD8+CD57+ T cells (not recorded which) from PBMCs. The receptors derive from a human donor with aplastic anemia. Both conserved end residues are part of each CDR3. The D gene is left open where the match is weak. Rows give clone size only sometimes, using once, few, many, or a class for an expanded clone.

j_call: TRBJ1-5; cdr3_length: 17; v_call: TRBV10-3; d_call: .; clone_size: many; cdr3_aa: CATRGGGQGLLNQPQHF; cdr3_nt: TGTGCCACCAGGGGAGGTGGTCAGGGGCTCCTCAATCAGCCCCAGCATTTT
j_call: TRBJ1-6; cdr3_length: 15; v_call: TRBV20-1; d_call: .; clone_size: many; cdr3_aa: CSARVGSSYNSPLHF; cdr3_nt: TGCAGTGCTAGAGTAGGGAGCTCCTATAATTCACCCCTCCACTTT
j_call: TRBJ2-3; cdr3_length: 13; v_call: TRBV10-1; d_call: .; clone_size: .; cdr3_aa: CASYRSRTDTQYF; cdr3_nt: TGCGCCAGCTACAGGAGCCGTACAGATACGCAGTATTTT
j_call: TRBJ1-1; cdr3_length: 12; v_call: TRBV19; d_call: .; clone_size: .; cdr3_aa: CASKHPGSLAFF; cdr3_nt: TGTGCCAGTAAACACCCGGGATCCCTAGCTTTCTTT
j_call: TRBJ1-1; cdr3_length: 15; v_call: TRBV4-3; d_call: TRBD1; clone_size: many; cdr3_aa: CASSGRTGGNTEAFF; cdr3_nt: TGCGCCAGCAGCGGCCGAACAGGGGGAAACACTGAAGCTTTCTTT
j_call: TRBJ1-5; cdr3_length: 16; v_call: TRBV2; d_call: .; clone_size: once; cdr3_aa: CASSEVLEYSNQPQHF; cdr3_nt: TGTGCCAGCAGTGAAGTTCTGGAATATAGCAATCAGCCCCAGCATTTT
j_call: TRBJ1-1; cdr3_length: 13; v_call: TRBV7-9; d_call: .; clone_size: .; cdr3_aa: CASSYQETTEAFF; cdr3_nt: TGTGCCAGCTCGTACCAAGAGACCACTGAAGCTTTCTTT
j_call: TRBJ1-1; cdr3_length: 14; v_call: TRBV10-3; d_call: TRBD1; clone_size: .; cdr3_aa: CAISKDRANTEAFF; cdr3_nt: TGTGCCATCAGCAAGGACAGGGCTAACACTGAAGCTTTCTTT
j_call: TRBJ2-1; cdr3_length: 12; v_call: TRBV29-1; d_call: .; clone_size: .; cdr3_aa: CSVEPSSGKQFF; cdr3_nt: TGCAGCGTTGAACCTTCTTCGGGAAAGCAGTTCTTC
j_call: TRBJ2-7; cdr3_length: 15; v_call: TRBV20-1; d_call: TRBD2; clone_size: .; cdr3_aa: CSVEGAVAGTYEQYF; cdr3_nt: TGCAGTGTAGAAGGGGCGGTAGCGGGGACCTACGAGCAGTACTTC
j_call: TRBJ2-2; cdr3_length: 15; v_call: TRBV14; d_call: .; clone_size: many; cdr3_aa: CASSQGNPNTGELFF; cdr3_nt: TGTGCCAGCAGCCAAGGGAACCCGAACACCGGGGAGCTGTTTTTT